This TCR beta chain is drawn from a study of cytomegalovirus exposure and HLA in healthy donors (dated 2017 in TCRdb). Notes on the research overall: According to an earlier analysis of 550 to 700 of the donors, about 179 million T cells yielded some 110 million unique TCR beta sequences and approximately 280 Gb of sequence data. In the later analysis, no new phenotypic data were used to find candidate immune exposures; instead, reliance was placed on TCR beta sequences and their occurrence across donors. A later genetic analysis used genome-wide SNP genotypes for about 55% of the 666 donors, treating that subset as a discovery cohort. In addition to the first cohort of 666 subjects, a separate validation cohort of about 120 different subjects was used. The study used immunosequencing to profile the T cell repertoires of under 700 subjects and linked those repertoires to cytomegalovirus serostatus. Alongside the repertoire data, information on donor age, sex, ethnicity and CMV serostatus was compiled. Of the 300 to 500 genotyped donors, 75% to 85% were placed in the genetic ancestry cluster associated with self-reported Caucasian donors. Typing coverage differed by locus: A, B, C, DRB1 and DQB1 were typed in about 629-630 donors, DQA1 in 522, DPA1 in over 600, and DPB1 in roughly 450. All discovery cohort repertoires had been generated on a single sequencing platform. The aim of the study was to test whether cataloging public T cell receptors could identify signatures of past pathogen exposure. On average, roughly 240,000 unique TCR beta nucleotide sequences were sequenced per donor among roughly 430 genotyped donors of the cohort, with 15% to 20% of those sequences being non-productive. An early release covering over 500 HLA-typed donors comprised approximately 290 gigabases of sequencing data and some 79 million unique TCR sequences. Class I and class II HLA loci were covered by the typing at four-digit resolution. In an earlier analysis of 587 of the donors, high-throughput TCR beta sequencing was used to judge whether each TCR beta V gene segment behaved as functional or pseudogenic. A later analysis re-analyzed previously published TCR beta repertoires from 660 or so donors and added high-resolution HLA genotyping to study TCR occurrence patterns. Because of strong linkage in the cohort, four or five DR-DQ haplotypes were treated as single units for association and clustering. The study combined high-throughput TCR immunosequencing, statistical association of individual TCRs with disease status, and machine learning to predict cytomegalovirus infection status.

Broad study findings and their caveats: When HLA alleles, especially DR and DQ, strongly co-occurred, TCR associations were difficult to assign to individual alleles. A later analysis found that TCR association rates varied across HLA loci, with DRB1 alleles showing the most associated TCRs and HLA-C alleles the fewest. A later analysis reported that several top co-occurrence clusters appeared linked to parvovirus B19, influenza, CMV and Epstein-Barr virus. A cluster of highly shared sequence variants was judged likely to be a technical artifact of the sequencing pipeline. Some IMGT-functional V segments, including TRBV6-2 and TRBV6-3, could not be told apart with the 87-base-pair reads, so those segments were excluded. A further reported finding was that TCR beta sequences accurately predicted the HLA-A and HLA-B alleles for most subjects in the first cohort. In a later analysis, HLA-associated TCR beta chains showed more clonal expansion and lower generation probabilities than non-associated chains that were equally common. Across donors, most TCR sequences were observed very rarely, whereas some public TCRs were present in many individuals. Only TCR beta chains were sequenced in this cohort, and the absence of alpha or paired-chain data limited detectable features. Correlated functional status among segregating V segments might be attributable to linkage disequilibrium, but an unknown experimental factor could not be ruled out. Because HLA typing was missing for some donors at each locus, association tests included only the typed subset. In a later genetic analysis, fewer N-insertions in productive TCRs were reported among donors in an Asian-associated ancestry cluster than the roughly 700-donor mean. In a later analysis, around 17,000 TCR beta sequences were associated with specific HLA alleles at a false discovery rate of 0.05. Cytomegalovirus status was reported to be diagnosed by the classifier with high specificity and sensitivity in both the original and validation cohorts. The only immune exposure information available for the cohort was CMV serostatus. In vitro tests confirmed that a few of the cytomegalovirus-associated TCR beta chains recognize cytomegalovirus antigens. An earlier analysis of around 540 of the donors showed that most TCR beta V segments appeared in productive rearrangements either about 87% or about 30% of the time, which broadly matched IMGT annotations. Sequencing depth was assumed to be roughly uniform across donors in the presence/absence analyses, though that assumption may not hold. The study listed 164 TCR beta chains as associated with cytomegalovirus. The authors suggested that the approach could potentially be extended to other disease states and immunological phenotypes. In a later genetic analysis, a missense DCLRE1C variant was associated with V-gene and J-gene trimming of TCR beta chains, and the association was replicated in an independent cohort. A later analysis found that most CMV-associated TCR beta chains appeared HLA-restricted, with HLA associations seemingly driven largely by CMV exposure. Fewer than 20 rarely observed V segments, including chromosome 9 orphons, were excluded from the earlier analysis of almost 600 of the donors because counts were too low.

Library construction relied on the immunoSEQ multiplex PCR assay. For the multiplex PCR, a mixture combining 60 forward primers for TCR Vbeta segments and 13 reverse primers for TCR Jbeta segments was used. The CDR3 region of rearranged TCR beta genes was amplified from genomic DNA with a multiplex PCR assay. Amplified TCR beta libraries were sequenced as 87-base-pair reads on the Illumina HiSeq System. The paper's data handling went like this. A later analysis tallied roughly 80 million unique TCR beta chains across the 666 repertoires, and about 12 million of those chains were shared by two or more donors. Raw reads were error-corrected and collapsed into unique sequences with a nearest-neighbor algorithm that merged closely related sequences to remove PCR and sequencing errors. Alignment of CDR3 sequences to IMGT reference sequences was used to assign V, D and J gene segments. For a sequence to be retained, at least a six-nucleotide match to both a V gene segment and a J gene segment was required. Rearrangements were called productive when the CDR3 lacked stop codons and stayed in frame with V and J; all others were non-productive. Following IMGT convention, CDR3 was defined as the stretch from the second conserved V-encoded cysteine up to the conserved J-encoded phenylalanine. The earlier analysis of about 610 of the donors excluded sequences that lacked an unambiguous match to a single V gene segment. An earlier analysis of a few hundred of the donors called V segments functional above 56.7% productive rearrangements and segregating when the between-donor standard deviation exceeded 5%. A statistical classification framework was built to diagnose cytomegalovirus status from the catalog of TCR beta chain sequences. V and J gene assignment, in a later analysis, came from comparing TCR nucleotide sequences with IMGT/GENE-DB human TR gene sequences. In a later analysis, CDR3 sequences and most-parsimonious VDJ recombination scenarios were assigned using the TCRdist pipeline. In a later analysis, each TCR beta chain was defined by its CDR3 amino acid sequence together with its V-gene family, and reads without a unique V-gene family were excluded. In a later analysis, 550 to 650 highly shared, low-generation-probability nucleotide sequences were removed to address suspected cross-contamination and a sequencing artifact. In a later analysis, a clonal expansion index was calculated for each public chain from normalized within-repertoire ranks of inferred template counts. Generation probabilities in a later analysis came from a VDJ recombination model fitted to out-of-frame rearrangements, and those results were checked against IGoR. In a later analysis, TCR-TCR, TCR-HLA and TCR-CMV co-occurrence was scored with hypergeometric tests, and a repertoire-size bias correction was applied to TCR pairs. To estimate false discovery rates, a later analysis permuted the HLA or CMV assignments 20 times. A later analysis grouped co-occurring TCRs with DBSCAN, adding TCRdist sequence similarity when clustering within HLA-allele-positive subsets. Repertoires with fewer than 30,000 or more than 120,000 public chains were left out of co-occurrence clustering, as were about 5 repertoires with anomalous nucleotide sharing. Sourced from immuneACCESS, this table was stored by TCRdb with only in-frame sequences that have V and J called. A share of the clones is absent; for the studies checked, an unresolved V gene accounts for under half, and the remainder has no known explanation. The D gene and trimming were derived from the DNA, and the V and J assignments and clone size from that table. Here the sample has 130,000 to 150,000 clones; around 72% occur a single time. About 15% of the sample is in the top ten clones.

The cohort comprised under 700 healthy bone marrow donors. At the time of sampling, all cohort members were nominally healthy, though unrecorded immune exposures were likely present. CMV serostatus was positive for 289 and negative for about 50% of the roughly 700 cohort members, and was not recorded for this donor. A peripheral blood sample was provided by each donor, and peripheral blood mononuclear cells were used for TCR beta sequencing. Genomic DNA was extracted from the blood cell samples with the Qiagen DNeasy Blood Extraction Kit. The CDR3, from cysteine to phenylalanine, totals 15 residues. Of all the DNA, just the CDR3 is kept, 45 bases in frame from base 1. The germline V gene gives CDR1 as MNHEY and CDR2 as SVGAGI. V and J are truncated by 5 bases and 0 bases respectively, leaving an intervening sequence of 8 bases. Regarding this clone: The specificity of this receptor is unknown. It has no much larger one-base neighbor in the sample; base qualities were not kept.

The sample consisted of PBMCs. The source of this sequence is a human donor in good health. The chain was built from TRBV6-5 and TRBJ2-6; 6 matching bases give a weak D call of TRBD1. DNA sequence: TGTGCCAGCAGTCGGACAGCCTCTGGGGCCAACGTCCTGACTTTC. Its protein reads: CASSRTASGANVLTF.